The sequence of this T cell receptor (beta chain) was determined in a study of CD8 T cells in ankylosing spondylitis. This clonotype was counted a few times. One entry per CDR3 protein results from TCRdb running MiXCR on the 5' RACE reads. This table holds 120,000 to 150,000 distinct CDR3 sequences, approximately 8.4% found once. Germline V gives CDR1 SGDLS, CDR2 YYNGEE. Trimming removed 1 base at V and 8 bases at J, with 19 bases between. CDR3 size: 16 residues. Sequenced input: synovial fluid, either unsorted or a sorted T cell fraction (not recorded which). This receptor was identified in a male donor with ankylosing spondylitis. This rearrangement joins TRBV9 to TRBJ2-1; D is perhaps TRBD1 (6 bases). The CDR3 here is CASSVSGGHMGDEQFF. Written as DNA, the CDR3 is TGTGCCAGCAGCGTAAGTGGGGGACACATGGGGGATGAGCAGTTCTTC.